This TCR beta chain was sequenced for a study of blood T cell repertoires in COVID-19. Study-level information: PBMCs, B-cell-depleted T cells, or T cells were the source of the cDNA or gDNA that made up the material.

This clone was seen a handful of times. In the authors' methods: Amplified reference gene primers provided the basis for estimating nucleated cell counts. TCRdb's table, derived via immunoSEQ multiplex PCR, lists solely in-frame clones and lacks some. Clone size and V and J calls were adopted from that table, with D and trimming inferred from the DNA. The table records 70,000 to 90,000 clones, 78% of them present only once. The clonotype comes from a human donor in a cohort sampled during active COVID-19. Sequencing was carried out using peripheral blood.

CDR3 sequence: CASSGLIGRNYGYTF. CDR3 sequence (DNA): TGTGCCAGCAGCGGATTGATTGGGAGAAACTATGGCTACACCTTC. The rearrangement uses TRBV9 and TRBJ1-2; no definite D call. Per germline, CDR1 SGDLS and CDR2 YYNGEE. Trimming shortened V by 3 bases and J by 2 bases, and 14 bases separated the two germline ends. This CDR3 has 15 amino acids.